The clone carrying this T cell receptor beta chain appeared a few times. Using its own MiXCR run on the 5' RACE reads, TCRdb lists one record per CDR3 protein. The profile shows approximately 8,200 distinct CDR3 sequences, about 65% of them singletons. The CDR3 has 16 residues. CDR1 and CDR2 (germline): DFQATT, SNEGSKA (reference sequence). Trimming took 4 bases from V and 2 from J; bases not matched to a gene: 8. The sequencing sample was made of tumor-infiltrating naive CD4+ T cells sorted from the breast tumor. Subset noted: naive CD4+ T cells, CD4+CD45RA+CD25-. This sequence originates from a female donor with breast cancer. The chain joins TRBV20-1 to TRBJ1-5; 10 positions match TRBD1. The CDR3 DNA is TGCAGTGCTACCTCCTCCGGGACAGGGGGCAATCAGCCCCAGCATTTT. It codes for CSATSSGTGGNQPQHF.